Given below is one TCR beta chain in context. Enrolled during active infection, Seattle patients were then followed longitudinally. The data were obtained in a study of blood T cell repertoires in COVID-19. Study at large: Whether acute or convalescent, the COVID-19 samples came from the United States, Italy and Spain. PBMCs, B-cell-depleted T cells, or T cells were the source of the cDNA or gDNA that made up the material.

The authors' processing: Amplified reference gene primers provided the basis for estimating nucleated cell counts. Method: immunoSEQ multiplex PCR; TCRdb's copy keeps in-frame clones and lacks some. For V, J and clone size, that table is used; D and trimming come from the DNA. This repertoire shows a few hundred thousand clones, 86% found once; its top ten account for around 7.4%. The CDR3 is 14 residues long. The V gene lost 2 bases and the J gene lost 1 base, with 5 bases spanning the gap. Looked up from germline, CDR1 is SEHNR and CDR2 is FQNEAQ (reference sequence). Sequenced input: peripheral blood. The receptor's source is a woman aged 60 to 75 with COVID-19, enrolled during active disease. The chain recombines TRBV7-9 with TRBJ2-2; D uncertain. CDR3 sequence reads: CASSLFLNTGELFF. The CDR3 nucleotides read TGTGCCAGCAGCTTATTTCTGAACACCGGGGAGCTGTTTTTT.